This passage covers 26 T cell receptor beta chains from one sample sequenced in a study of CD8 T cells in Susac syndrome. RNA amounts of roughly 0.5 to 1 ug underwent reverse transcription with random hexamers. TCRdb used MiXCR to reprocess the immunoSEQ multiplex PCR reads, holding one entry per CDR3 protein. The table shows roughly 180,000 distinct CDR3 sequences, with about 95% occurring only once. What was sequenced was CD4+ T cells from PBMCs. These TCRs come from a human donor in good health.

V is TRBV3-1 and J is TRBJ2-7; 7 bases fit TRBD2. J gave up 4 bases and V 2 bases, and 5 bases lay outside the gene matches. The CDR3 loop spans 14 amino acids. Germline V gene lookup returns CDR1 LGHDT and CDR2 YNNKEL (reference sequence). The CDR3 region is CASSQSIGRYEQYF. The CDR3 nucleotides are TGTGCCAGCAGCCAATCTATCGGGAGGTACGAGCAGTACTTC.

The chain couples TRBV20-1 to TRBJ2-7; no firm D call. Germline V CDR1 and CDR2: DFQATT, SNEGSKA (reference sequence). This CDR3 has 13 amino acids. V lost 3 bases and J 1 base, leaving 10 bases between the germline ends. In DNA form, the CDR3 reads TGCAGTGCTAGTTCCAGGTTATCCTACGAGCAGTACTTC. Translating gives CSASSRLSYEQYF.

The chain recombines TRBV28 with TRBJ2-7, with D perhaps matching TRBD1 (5 bases). Germline lookup yields CDR1 MDHEN and CDR2 SYDVKM. This CDR3 comprises 14 residues. V was trimmed by 8 bases and J by 5 bases, leaving 19 bases between them. CDR3 protein: CASEWAGLSNEQYF. CDR3 DNA sequence: TGTGCCAGCGAATGGGCAGGGCTATCTAACGAGCAGTACTTC.

The rearrangement links TRBV2 to TRBJ2-5; D call uncertain. The CDR3 has 12 amino acids. The V gene lost 0 bases and the J gene lost 4 bases, with 3 bases spanning the gap. Germline V gene sequence: CDR1 SNHLY, CDR2 FYNNEI. The DNA for the CDR3 is TGTGCCAGCAGTGAAGCCGGAGAGACCCAGTACTTC. Translating it yields CASSEAGETQYF.

V and J are TRBV12-5 and TRBJ2-5, with 8 bases that match TRBD1. The CDR3 extends over 13 amino acids. Germline V gene lookup returns CDR1 LGHNT and CDR2 FRNRAP. V lost 6 bases and J lost 4; bases outside the gene matches: 4. CDR3 nucleotides: TGTGCTAGTGGCACGGACAGGGCAGAGACCCAGTACTTC. Its protein product is CASGTDRAETQYF. Full variable domain (outside the CDR3, taken from reference TRBV12-5 and TRBJ2-5): DARVTQTPRHKVTEMGQEVTMRCQPILGHNTVFWYRQTMMQGLELLAYFRNRAPLDDSGMPKDRFSAEMPDATLATLKIQPSEPRDSAVYFCASGTDRAETQYFGPGTRLLVL.

Only one count was recorded for this clonotype. The chain recombines TRBV20-1 with TRBJ1-2; no definite D call. The ends were cut back, 0 bases at V and 3 bases at J, with 5 bases in the middle. Germline assignment: CDR1 DFQATT and CDR2 SNEGSKA (reference sequence). The CDR3 is 12 residues long. CDR3 amino acids: CSARETDYGYTF. As DNA, the CDR3 is TGCAGTGCTAGAGAAACAGACTATGGCTACACCTTC.

J is TRBJ2-5 and V is TRBV2, with D perhaps matching TRBD2 (5 bases). The germline CDR1 and CDR2 sequences are SNHLY and FYNNEI. Trimming pared 2 bases from V and 7 bases from J, leaving 8 bases between. This CDR3 is built from 12 residues. CDR3 protein: CASSEQEGTQYF. In DNA, the CDR3 is TGTGCCAGCAGTGAACAAGAGGGGACCCAGTACTTC.

This clonotype showed up just once. This chain joins TRBV2 and TRBJ2-3; D is undetermined. The germline V and J ends were trimmed by 10 bases and 6 bases, with 11 bases remaining between them. Germline values: CDR1 SNHLY, CDR2 FYNNEI. The CDR3 extends over 11 amino acids. The CDR3 DNA follows: TGTGCCATCGGGCGTCCTGATACGCAGTATTTT. Protein: CAIGRPDTQYF. The whole variable domain, filled in from reference TRBV2 and TRBJ2-3, reads EPEVTQTPSHQVTQMGQEVILRCVPISNHLYFYWYRQILGQKVEFLVSFYNNEISEKSEIFDDQFSVERPDGSNFTLKIRSTKLEDSAMYFCAIGRPDTQYFGPGTRLTVL.

This clonotype was seen only a few times. The genes are TRBV18 and TRBJ2-5; TRBD2 aligns across 9 bases. CDR1 is KGHSH and CDR2 is LQKENI in the germline V gene. The CDR3 has 13 amino acids. J was trimmed by 5 bases and V by 3 bases; bases with no gene match: 1. The CDR3, as DNA: TGTGCCAGCTCACCTGGACTAGCGGAGACCCAGTACTTC. It specifies CASSPGLAETQYF.

The V gene is TRBV7-2, the J gene TRBJ1-1; no firm D call. This CDR3 spans 16 amino acids. V was clipped by 5 bases and J by 4 bases, with 20 bases between them. Germline-derived CDR1 and CDR2 are SGHTA and FQGNSA. CDR3 in DNA: TGTGCCAGCAGCGTAGTCCCAGTGGGCGAAGGCACTGAAGCTTTCTTT. Its translation: CASSVVPVGEGTEAFF.

The chain uses TRBV7-9 and TRBJ1-1; 7 nucleotides agree with TRBD1. This CDR3 spans 15 amino acids. Germline V gene sequence: CDR1 SEHNR, CDR2 FQNEAQ (reference sequence). The V segment lost 1 base and the J segment 4 bases; nucleotides outside the gene matches: 6. The CDR3 region is CASSLGDRESTEAFF. In nucleotides, the CDR3 is TGTGCCAGCAGCTTAGGTGACAGGGAGAGCACTGAAGCTTTCTTT.

A word on this clonotype: The junction and the germline gene differ at one end; a read error may be behind it. The rearrangement uses TRBV20-1 and TRBJ2-3; D not certain. Germline V gene lookup returns CDR1 DFQATT and CDR2 SNEGSKA (reference sequence). The CDR3 consists of 12 residues. CDR3 DNA: TGCAGTGCTCAACCAAGCACCGATACGCAGTATTTT. Amino acid sequence: CSAQPSTDTQYF.

This chain links TRBV27 with TRBJ2-5; the match to TRBD1 covers 8 bases. The CDR3 sequence is 13 residues long. Trimming at V came to 5 bases and at J to 5 bases, leaving 4 bases not matched to a gene. Germline CDR1 is MNHEY and CDR2 is SMNVEV (reference sequence). In DNA form, the CDR3 reads TGTGCCAGCAGTAAGGACAGGGCTGAGACCCAGTACTTC. Its protein is CASSKDRAETQYF.

This clonotype showed up just once. The rearrangement uses TRBV30 and TRBJ2-1; no clear D gene. This CDR3 is 13 amino acids long. CDR1 and CDR2 (germline): GTSNPN, SVGIG (reference sequence). The ends were cut back, 0 bases at V and 8 bases at J, with 11 bases in the middle. In DNA form, the CDR3 reads TGTGCCTGGAGTGTAAGGTTCACGGATGAGCAGTTCTTC. Translating gives CAWSVRFTDEQFF.

The chain recombines TRBV3-1 with TRBJ1-2; D is undetermined. Germline V lookup: CDR1 LGHDT, CDR2 YNNKEL (reference sequence). V was cut by 0 bases and J by 8 bases, with 7 bases left in between. This CDR3 region has 12 residues. CDR3 sequence reads: CASSQDFRGYTF. The CDR3 coding sequence is TGTGCCAGCAGCCAAGATTTTCGCGGCTACACCTTC.

The V gene is TRBV30, the J gene TRBJ1-1; D not certain. The CDR3 contains 11 residues. In germline, CDR1 is GTSNPN, CDR2 SVGIG (reference sequence). Deletions cut 4 bases from V and 3 bases from J, with 6 bases between. The DNA of the CDR3 is TGTGCCTGGATGGTTGACACTGAAGCTTTCTTT. This translates into CAWMVDTEAFF.

V is TRBV20-1 and J is TRBJ2-5; TRBD2 agrees at 8 bases. The CDR3 has 12 residues. Germline V gene sequence: CDR1 DFQATT, CDR2 SNEGSKA (reference sequence). CDR3 in amino acids: CSLGRAGETQYF. The CDR3 DNA follows: TGCAGCCTCGGGAGGGCCGGTGAGACCCAGTACTTC.

In this sample, this clonotype turned up once. The V gene is TRBV19, the J gene TRBJ2-3; D possibly corresponds to TRBD1 (5 bases). This CDR3 is 13 amino acids long. V dropped 6 bases and J dropped 3 bases, with 10 bases sitting between them. In germline, CDR1 is LNHDA, CDR2 SQIVND (reference sequence). The CDR3 spells CASSLRQTDTQYF. The DNA of the CDR3 is TGTGCCAGTAGCCTCCGACAGACAGATACGCAGTATTTT.

The V and J genes are TRBV29-1 and TRBJ1-1; D unresolved. The length of the CDR3 is 11 residues. Germline CDR1 SQVTM, CDR2 ANQGSEA. Between the trimmed V and J ends, which lost 8 bases and 2 bases, there was a span of 9 bases. The CDR3 DNA sequence: TGCAGCCTGGTGGACAACACTGAAGCTTTCTTT. Amino acid sequence: CSLVDNTEAFF.

This chain uses TRBV20-1 with TRBJ2-7; D unresolved. Trimming took off 6 bases at V and 6 bases at J, with 15 bases between the two ends. The V gene's germline CDR1 is DFQATT and CDR2 SNEGSKA (reference sequence). The length of the CDR3 is 12 residues. The CDR3 DNA reads as TGCAGTGCAAGTCCGTACCTCCCCGAGCAGTACTTC. Translating gives CSASPYLPEQYF.

This chain joins TRBV7-9 and TRBJ2-1; unclear D gene. V lost 5 bases and J 12 bases, leaving 8 bases between the germline ends. CDR3 length: 10 residues. Germline V lookup: CDR1 SEHNR, CDR2 FQNEAQ (reference sequence). CDR3 amino acids: CASSPLVQFF. In nucleotides, the CDR3 is TGTGCCAGCAGCCCCCTGGTGCAGTTCTTC.

This chain connects TRBV25-1 to TRBJ2-5; 10 positions agree with TRBD2. This CDR3 is 15 amino acids long. V shed 2 bases, J shed 2 bases, and the junction held 2 bases outside the gene matches. The germline V gene has CDR1 MGHDK and CDR2 SYGVNS. DNA of the CDR3: TGTGCCAGCAGTGAAGCAGCGGGAGGGCAAGAGACCCAGTACTTC. Protein: CASSEAAGGQETQYF.

The chain carries TRBV5-6 and TRBJ2-5; a possible D gene is TRBD1 (5 bases). CDR1 is SGHDT and CDR2 is YYEEEE in the germline V gene. This CDR3 has 13 amino acids. Trimming took 3 bases from V and 7 from J, leaving 13 bases between them. The CDR3 is CASSWGTRGTQYF. The CDR3 DNA sequence: TGTGCCAGCAGCTGGGGCACCCGAGGGACCCAGTACTTC.

V and J are TRBV9 and TRBJ2-5; no clear D. Germline CDR1 SGDLS, CDR2 YYNGEE. V was clipped by 2 bases and J by 1 base, with 9 bases between them. This CDR3 contains 14 residues. The CDR3 is CASSVDTLQETQYF. The CDR3 DNA reads TGTGCCAGCAGCGTTGACACGCTCCAAGAGACCCAGTACTTC.

The chain is built from TRBV30 and TRBJ2-1; 7 bases map to TRBD2. The length of the CDR3 is 14 residues. Germline V CDR1 and CDR2: GTSNPN, SVGIG (reference sequence). After removal of 1 base from V and 7 bases from J, the junction contained 7 bases not matched to a gene. The CDR3 DNA reads TGTGCCTGGAGTGGTTGGGAGGGAGGGAATGAGCAGTTCTTC. It codes for CAWSGWEGGNEQFF.

V is TRBV20-1 and J is TRBJ2-3; no definite D call. The V end lost 6 bases, the J end lost 6 bases, and 7 bases lay between the germline ends. This CDR3 is 10 amino acids long. Germline V gene sequence: CDR1 DFQATT, CDR2 SNEGSKA (reference sequence). CDR3 amino acids: CSAKLDTQYF. Written as DNA, the CDR3 is TGCAGTGCGAAACTGGATACGCAGTATTTT.